The clone carrying this T cell receptor beta chain was seen at least ten times. What it binds is unknown. Per the germline V gene, CDR1 is MDHEN and CDR2 is SYDVKM. V lost 6 bases and J lost 0; bases outside the gene matches: 8. The CDR3 spans 16 residues. The second PCR ran roughly 7 to 11 cycles with a sample-barcoded 5' primer and J-beta primers. TCRdb re-called the 5' RACE reads with MiXCR, one entry per CDR3 protein. The data show hundreds of thousands of distinct CDR3 sequences, with about 30% seen just once and around a sixth held by the top ten. The data belong to a study of blood T cells in healthy people across ages. Across the study: In model experiments, template switching was able to capture about one barcoded beta molecule for every two T cells that were present. Findings and limits, study-wide: In these data, TCR beta diversity tracked strongly with naive T cell percentage. When one million T cells were used, diversity estimates were thought to be underestimates.

The chain employs TRBV28 and TRBJ1-2, with 9 positions matching TRBD1. This TCR was recovered from an elderly woman in good health. The sequenced sample consisted of blood. CDR3 loop: CASSLTGQGSNYGYTF. As DNA, the CDR3 is TGTGCCAGCAGCTTGACCGGACAGGGGTCTAACTATGGCTACACCTTC.